A selection of T cell receptor beta chains follows, all from one sample in a study of cytotoxic CD8 clonotypes in ibrutinib-treated CLL. Sequenced by immunoSEQ multiplex PCR; TCRdb stores in-frame clones only, minus some. The data hold about 140,000 clones, with approximately 89% observed a single time. The material was PBMCs, obtained after 12 months of ibrutinib treatment. All receptors derive from a human donor with chronic lymphocytic leukemia. CDR3s include the opening cysteine and the closing phenylalanine or tryptophan. D genes are given only for firm matches. Rows give clone size only sometimes, using once, few, many, or a class for an expanded clone.

TRBJ1-4	NA	NA	TRBV2	TGTGCCAGCAGCCATAAACGCGGGGGACACATCAATGAAAAACTGTTTTTT	CASSHKRGGHINEKLFF
TRBJ2-7	NA	NA	TRBV2	TGTGCCAGCTTCGACCGGGACGCCTCCTACGAGCAGTACTTC	CASFDRDASYEQYF
TRBJ2-6	NA	NA	TRBV6-5	TGTGCCAGCAGTTACTCGTGGAGCTCTGGGGCCAACGTCCTGACTTTC	CASSYSWSSGANVLTF
TRBJ2-1	NA	NA	TRBV7-9	TGTGCCAGCAGCCCGACAGGAGGAGCATACAATGAGCAGTTCTTC	CASSPTGGAYNEQFF
TRBJ1-5	NA	NA	TRBV28	TGTGCCAGCAGCGCCCTAGGTTCAGGGAATCAGCCCCAGCATTTT	CASSALGSGNQPQHF
TRBJ2-1	NA	TRBD2	TRBV15	TGTGCCACCAGCAGGGGGACTAGCGGGAGCCTTTCCTACAATGAGCAGTTCTTC	CATSRGTSGSLSYNEQFF
TRBJ1-1	NA	NA	TRBV20-1	TGCAGAGGGGGTTTGAACACTGAAGCTTTCTTT	CRGGLNTEAFF
TRBJ2-7	once	TRBD1	TRBV27	TGTGCCAGCAGTTTATCGACAGGGGTAGGTTACGAGCAGTACTTC	CASSLSTGVGYEQYF
TRBJ1-1	once	NA	TRBV25-1	TGTGCCAGCAGCCGGGGCGGGTACACTGAAGCTTTCTTT	CASSRGGYTEAFF
TRBJ2-3	NA	NA	TRBV6-4	TGTGCCAGCAGTGAGGAACTCAGCACAGATACGCAGTATTTT	CASSEELSTDTQYF
TRBJ2-5	NA	NA	TRBV6-5	TGTGCCAGCAGTTTGGGACTGCAAGAGACCCAGTACTTC	CASSLGLQETQYF
TRBJ2-7	NA	NA	TRBV28	TGTGCCAGCAGTTTAGGGACTTTTAACTACGAGCAGTACTTC	CASSLGTFNYEQYF
TRBJ1-1	few	NA	TRBV9	TGTGCCAGCAGCGTAGTCGGGGGGGCGGAAGCTTTCTTT	CASSVVGGAEAFF
TRBJ2-7	NA	NA	TRBV7-9	TGTGCCAGCAGTCCTTCGTGGGAGTCTCCCCACGAGCAGTACTTC	CASSPSWESPHEQYF
TRBJ2-5	few	NA	TRBV2	TGTGCCAGCAGGGGGGTCGGGACCCAGTACTTC	CASRGVGTQYF
TRBJ2-1	NA	TRBD2	TRBV19	TGTGCCAGCGGACTAGCGGGAGGAACCCATGAGCAGTTCTTC	CASGLAGGTHEQFF
TRBJ1-4	NA	TRBD1	TRBV2	TGTGCCAGCAGTCCCGGGACAGGCAATGAAAAACTGTTTTTT	CASSPGTGNEKLFF
TRBJ1-5	once	NA	TRBV6-5	TGTGCCAGCTCCCCATGGGAGGGGGAGAATCAGCCCCAGCATTTT	CASSPWEGENQPQHF